Here is one T cell receptor beta chain with its context. Its antigen is not yet known. V is pruned by 0 bases and J by 4 bases, leaving 2 bases of the junction without a gene match. The germline V gene encodes CDR1 MGHRA and CDR2 YSYEKL. From its cysteine to its phenylalanine, the CDR3 spans 16 amino acids. Here the CDR3 DNA is all that survives: 48 bases in frame from base 1. The CDR3 regions of human TCRbeta chains were analyzed by immunosequencing. The paper's data handling went like this. TCRs in the repertoires were matched against a reference library of SARS-CoV-2-specific TCRs that had been generated with the MIRA antigen-specificity platform. Breadth was defined as the fraction of unique TCRs that were SARS-CoV-2-associated, and depth was defined as the fraction of total T cells that were SARS-CoV-2-associated. Using the MIRA data, each spike-specific TCR was assigned both to the spike region to which the TCR was reactive and to a CD4 or CD8 class. Log10-transformed breadth and depth values were compared by one-way ANOVA with Sidak's multiple comparisons tests. TCRdb obtained this table from immuneACCESS and retained in-frame rearrangements with V and J assigned. These tables miss some clones; where compared with another copy, unresolved V genes account for less than half of the shortfall, and the remainder is unexplained. The V and J calls and clone size were taken over from that table, and D and trimming were inferred from the DNA. The table for this sample lists about 140,000 clones. 2.2% of the sample goes to the ten largest clones.

This sample is drawn from a study of T cell responses to AZD1222 COVID-19 vaccine (dated by TCRdb to the early 2020s). Some background on the complete study: TCR sequencing covered some 240 trial participants: 207 given two doses of AZD1222 and approximately 25 given two doses of MenACWY control vaccine. Trial participants were enrolled by age into 18-55, 56-69 and 70-plus year subgroups, with about 150, 28 and 57 TCR-sequenced participants respectively.

The time point label for this specimen denotes: baseline before first vaccination. Vaccinee samples were obtained from the UK trials COV001 and COV002, which included a single-blind randomized controlled phase 2/3 trial of AZD1222 (ChAdOx1 nCoV-19) in healthy adults. For TCRbeta chain sequencing, PBMC samples from trial participants were taken at day 0 and at day 28 after the second dose. The investigation overall reported the following: A significant rise in spike-specific TCR breadth and depth was observed after two AZD1222 doses relative to day 0 and relative to MenACWY recipients. Epitopes outside the regions mutated in the B.1.351 and B.1.1.7 variants were reportedly recognized by nearly half of the unique spike-specific TCRs. Only six AZD1222 recipients were SARS-CoV-2 seropositive at baseline, limiting conclusions about previously exposed vaccinees. No day 14 peak-response samples were available, so repertoires were characterized only after the peak T cell response. The 56-69-year group was small, and its depth increase did not reach significance, likely because of low power. Participants were mostly white British and included more females than males, and it was suggested by the authors that clonal diversity may have been underestimated. The vaccine-associated CD4 TCRs covered the entire spike protein, and the dominant responses fell in regions 160-218 and 743-854.

The origin of this receptor is an adult in good health. The sequencing sample was made of peripheral blood. Rearrangement joined TRBV4-1 to TRBJ2-7, with 14 bases matching TRBD2. The CDR3 reads as follows: CASSQETSGGVYEQYF. The sequence in DNA is TGCGCCAGCAGCCAAGAGACTAGCGGGGGGGTTTACGAGCAGTACTTC.